What follows are 22 T cell receptor beta chains derived from one specimen sequenced in a study of blood T cell repertoires in COVID-19. Only in-frame clones appear in the TCRdb table, and some are missing; sequencing was by immunoSEQ multiplex PCR. The table lists over 200,000 clones, 81% of them singletons. The material sequenced was PBMCs or T cells enriched from blood (not recorded which). Receptor source: a woman in her fifties or sixties with acute COVID-19.

This chain links TRBV13 with TRBJ1-4; no definite D call. This CDR3 has 13 residues. With 2 bases removed from V and 8 bases from J, the gap between germline ends came to 9 bases. Germline V gene data show CDR1 as PRHDT and CDR2 as FYEKMQ (reference sequence). CDR3 nucleotide sequence: TGTGCCAGCAGCTTAAGGAGTCGAGAAAAACTGTTTTTT. Its protein is CASSLRSREKLFF.

V usage is TRBV3-1 (or the pseudogene TRBV3-2) and J usage is TRBJ2-5, with 9 positions matching TRBD2. After removal of 0 bases from V and 7 bases from J, the junction contained 9 bases not matched to a gene. CDR3 length equals 16 residues. From germline, CDR1 is LGHDT and CDR2 YNNKEL (reference sequence). In DNA form, the CDR3 reads TGTGCCAGCAGCCAAGACCGTAGCGGGGGTGCGGGGACCCAGTACTTC. Translated: CASSQDRSGGAGTQYF.

This sequence joins TRBV3-1 (or the pseudogene TRBV3-2) and TRBJ2-5; 9 bases are shared with TRBD1. J was trimmed by 2 bases and V by 10 bases; bases with no gene match: 11. CDR1 and CDR2 from the germline V gene are LGHDT and YNNKEL (reference sequence). This CDR3 comprises 15 residues. The CDR3 bases are TGTGCCACTTACCGGGACAGGGTTGGGCAAGAGACCCAGTACTTC. Translation: CATYRDRVGQETQYF.

The chain links TRBV6-5 to TRBJ2-2; D is uncertain. The ends were cut back, 0 bases at V and 6 bases at J, with 5 bases in the middle. The CDR3 contains 13 residues. Per germline, CDR1 MNHEY and CDR2 SVGAGI. CDR3 region: CASSYSISGELFF. The CDR3 nucleotides read TGTGCCAGCAGTTACTCTATCTCCGGGGAGCTGTTTTTT.

The V and J genes are TRBV7-2 and TRBJ1-6; 9 nucleotides agree with TRBD1. This CDR3 spans 15 amino acids. J lost 7 bases, V lost 4 bases, and 5 bases had no gene match. CDR1 is SGHTA, CDR2 FQGNSA, per germline. The CDR3, as DNA: TGTGCCAGCAGCTACACAGGGGGCTCCAATTCACCCCTCCACTTT. Translation: CASSYTGGSNSPLHF. Together with reference TRBV7-2 and TRBJ1-6, the CDR3 gives the full variable domain: GAGVSQSPSNKVTEKGKDVELRCDPISGHTALYWYRQSLGQGLEFLIYFQGNSAPDKSGLPSDRFSAERTGGSVSTLTIQRTQQEDSAVYLCASSYTGGSNSPLHFGNGTRLTVT.

The gene calls are TRBV4-1 and TRBJ1-4; 8 bases align to TRBD1. The germline V gene encodes CDR1 MGHRA and CDR2 YSYEKL. The CDR3 sequence is 17 residues long. Trimming removed 1 base from V and 6 bases from J; junction bases left unmatched: 10. CDR3: CASSQGPHRGGDEKLFF. CDR3 coding DNA: TGCGCCAGCAGCCAAGGTCCTCACAGGGGGGGAGATGAAAAACTGTTTTTT.

This sequence joins TRBV5-1 and TRBJ2-3; 12 positions agree with TRBD1. CDR1 is SGHRS, CDR2 YFSETQ, per germline. The CDR3 spans 17 residues. V trimming: 4 bases; J trimming: 1 base; junction bases outside the gene matches: 7. CDR3 protein: CASSPGTGGFRTDTQYF. The CDR3 nucleotides are TGCGCCAGCAGCCCCGGGACAGGGGGCTTTCGCACAGATACGCAGTATTTT. Filled out from reference TRBV5-1 and TRBJ2-3, the complete variable domain reads KAGVTQTPRYLIKTRGQQVTLSCSPISGHRSVSWYQQTPGQGLQFLFEYFSETQRNKGNFPGRFSGRQFSNSRSEMNVSTLELGDSALYLCASSPGTGGFRTDTQYFGPGTRLTVL.

The chain recombines TRBV28 with TRBJ1-5; possibly TRBD1 for D (5 bases). Germline-derived CDR1 and CDR2 are MDHEN and SYDVKM. Trimming pared 2 bases from V and 3 bases from J, leaving 17 bases between. The CDR3 spans 17 residues. The CDR3 DNA reads TGTGCCAGCAGTTTAACCGCTCCAAACAGGTTCAATCAGCCCCAGCATTTT. Amino acid sequence: CASSLTAPNRFNQPQHF.

The chain links TRBV11-3 to TRBJ2-1; TRBD2 matches at 12 bases. The CDR3 loop spans 19 amino acids. After removal of 5 bases from V and 4 bases from J, the junction contained 15 bases not matched to a gene. The germline V gene encodes CDR1 SGHNT and CDR2 YENEEA. CDR3 nucleotide sequence: TGTGCCAGCAGCGCAGCACTCCTAGCGGGGGGGCCTCGATACAATGAGCAGTTCTTC. Translation: CASSAALLAGGPRYNEQFF.

The chain combines TRBV20-1 with TRBJ2-3; TRBD2 agrees at 10 bases. Germline-derived CDR1 and CDR2 are DFQATT and SNEGSKA (reference sequence). This CDR3 is built from 15 residues. The junction had 5 bases not matched to a gene; V was cut back by 3 bases and J by 2 bases. The chain's CDR3 is CSASNSGGVTDTQYF. Written as DNA, the CDR3 is TGCAGTGCTAGTAACAGCGGGGGGGTCACAGATACGCAGTATTTT.

This clone was seen more than once but under ten times. Different DNA sequences within this sample yield the same CDR3. The chain joins TRBV18 to TRBJ1-5; possibly TRBD1 for D (5 bases). This CDR3 spans 15 amino acids. Trimming took 3 bases from V and 0 from J, leaving 9 bases between them. Germline assignment: CDR1 KGHSH and CDR2 LQKENI. The CDR3 spells CASSPGPNSNQPQHF. CDR3 coding DNA: TGTGCCAGCTCACCGGGGCCGAATAGCAATCAGCCCCAGCATTTT.

The V gene is TRBV7-2, the J gene TRBJ2-1; 8 bases map to TRBD2. CDR3 length: 15 residues. J was trimmed by 3 bases and V by 2 bases; bases with no gene match: 3. Germline lookup yields CDR1 SGHTA and CDR2 FQGNSA. The CDR3 DNA reads TGTGCCAGCAGCTTAAGCGGGGGATTCTACAATGAGCAGTTCTTC. Residues: CASSLSGGFYNEQFF.

The V and J genes are TRBV5-5 and TRBJ1-1; 10 bases agree with TRBD1. Germline V gene lookup returns CDR1 SGHKS and CDR2 YYEKEE (reference sequence). The ends lost 4 bases at V and 8 bases at J; junction bases unmatched: 11. The CDR3 is 15 amino acids. CDR3 DNA: TGTGCCAGCAGCACCTGGACAGGGGGACGGGGAGAAGCTTTCTTT. This codes for CASSTWTGGRGEAFF. Full variable domain (remainder filled in from reference TRBV5-5 and TRBJ1-1): DAGVTQSPTHLIKTRGQQVTLRCSPISGHKSVSWYQQVLGQGPQFIFQYYEKEERGRGNFPDRFSARQFPNYSSELNVNALLLGDSALYLCASSTWTGGRGEAFFGQGTRLTVV.

The V gene is TRBV11-2, the J gene TRBJ2-3, with TRBD2 identical over 12 bases. V lost 3 bases to trimming and J lost 4 bases; unmatched junction nucleotides: 11. This CDR3 has 18 amino acids. Per the germline V gene, CDR1 is SGHAT and CDR2 is FQNNGV. The CDR3 coding sequence is TGTGCCAGCAGCTTTTTGCTAGCGGGAGGGCCAGTCGCAGATACGCAGTATTTT. As protein: CASSFLLAGGPVADTQYF.

V gene TRBV7-6 combines with J gene TRBJ2-3; D is unclear. The CDR3 totals 15 residues. Germline assignment: CDR1 SGHVS and CDR2 FNYEAQ. Trimming cost V 3 bases and J 2 bases, with 12 bases left between them. In DNA form, the CDR3 reads TGTGCCAGCAGCTTTCAGGCAGTCAACACAGATACGCAGTATTTT. Its translation is CASSFQAVNTDTQYF. Variable domain in full (rest from reference TRBV7-6 and TRBJ2-3): GAGVSQSPRYKVTKRGQDVALRCDPISGHVSLYWYRQALGQGPEFLTYFNYEAQQDKSGLPNDRFSAERPEGSISTLTIQRTEQRDSAMYRCASSFQAVNTDTQYFGPGTRLTVL.

This clone has only one observation. The rearrangement joins TRBV27 to TRBJ1-6; D unclear. The CDR3 sequence is 15 residues long. V gave up 6 bases and J gave up 4 bases, with 13 bases separating them. Per the germline V gene, CDR1 is MNHEY and CDR2 is SMNVEV (reference sequence). The CDR3 DNA follows: TGTGCCAGCAGACTCGACGGGATGTATAATTCACCCCTCCACTTT. Protein: CASRLDGMYNSPLHF.

This chain uses TRBV5-1 with TRBJ2-1, with D perhaps TRBD2 (6 bases). With 1 base removed from V and 0 bases from J, the gap between germline ends came to 11 bases. The CDR3 loop spans 16 amino acids. Germline V CDR1 and CDR2: SGHRS, YFSETQ. The CDR3 nucleotides read TGCGCCAGCAGCTTGCCGGCGACTAGCTCCTACAATGAGCAGTTCTTC. Translating it yields CASSLPATSSYNEQFF.

V usage is TRBV7-2 and J usage is TRBJ2-7, with 9 bases that match TRBD1. The CDR3 runs to 17 residues. V lost 4 bases to trimming and J lost 5 bases; unmatched junction nucleotides: 15. The germline CDR1 and CDR2 sequences are SGHTA and FQGNSA. The CDR3 loop reads CASSYIHTGTGKDEQYF. In DNA, the CDR3 is TGTGCCAGCAGCTACATACATACCGGGACAGGGAAGGACGAGCAGTACTTC.

V is TRBV7-2 and J is TRBJ2-5; 10 bases are a match to TRBD2. CDR3 length: 17 amino acids. Looked up from germline, CDR1 is SGHTA and CDR2 is FQGNSA. V dropped 1 base and J dropped 5; count of bases not matched to a gene: 10. CDR3 DNA: TGTGCCAGCAGCTTAGTCGCTAGCGGGAGCAATCACGAGACCCAGTACTTC. It yields the protein CASSLVASGSNHETQYF.

This clone was detected only once. This chain connects TRBV4-3 to TRBJ1-4, with 7 bases aligning to TRBD1. The germline CDR1 and CDR2 sequences are LGHNA and YSLEER. The CDR3 extends over 17 amino acids. The J segment lost 3 bases and the V segment lost 4 bases, leaving 11 bases of the junction unmatched. The CDR3 DNA is TGCGCCAGCAGCCCAGGCGGAAGGGGGCAGGCTAATGAAAAACTGTTTTTT. Encoded protein: CASSPGGRGQANEKLFF.

This clone came up a few times. The chain links TRBV5-4 to TRBJ2-1, with TRBD1 identical over 9 bases. V was clipped by 4 bases and J by 8 bases; unmatched bases: 7. The CDR3 spans 14 residues. The germline CDR1 and CDR2 sequences are SGHNT and YYREEE (reference sequence). The DNA for the CDR3 is TGTGCCAGCAGCCTGGGACAGGGCGGCGATGAGCAGTTCTTC. It specifies CASSLGQGGDEQFF.

The chain combines TRBV7-2 with TRBJ2-1, with D tentatively TRBD2 (7 bases). CDR1 is SGHTA and CDR2 is FQGNSA in the germline V gene. With 4 bases removed from V and 6 bases from J, the gap between germline ends came to 16 bases. CDR3 length: 15 amino acids. The chain's CDR3 is CASSSRRGGANEQFF. Written as DNA, the CDR3 is TGTGCCAGCAGCTCCCGGAGAGGGGGGGCCAATGAGCAGTTCTTC.